This T cell receptor (beta chain) was identified during a study of T cell repertoires in cytomegalovirus infection. Comments on this clonotype: The antigen remains undetermined.

Per germline, CDR1 LGHNA and CDR2 YSLEER. The V gene lost 1 base and the J gene lost 4 bases, with 16 bases spanning the gap. The CDR3 contains 16 residues. TCRdb recomputed calls from the reads with MiXCR, one row per CDR3 protein. The sample records roughly 500,000 distinct CDR3 sequences, about 33% being singletons. This receptor was identified in a human donor in good health (CMV status not recorded). Some clones in this sample may be carry-over from other donors' samples. This chain connects TRBV4-3 to TRBJ1-2, with D perhaps TRBD1 (5 bases). The sample was cultured PBMCs, taken from culture after CMV antigen stimulation. CDR3 bases: TGCGCCAGCAGCCAAGGGGTCGGGGGTGAGGGCTATGGCTACACCTTC. This encodes CASSQGVGGEGYGYTF.